The 15 T cell receptor beta chains below come from one sample, sequenced in a study of radiation and T cells in renal cell carcinoma. Sequenced by immunoSEQ multiplex PCR; TCRdb stores in-frame clones only, minus some. Counted here are 50,000 to 75,000 clones, approximately 80% occurring once; the ten biggest clones make up 7.3%. Time point in this sample: baseline pretreatment blood. Specified treatment: 15 Gy SBRT to primary tumor, nephrectomy 4 weeks later. Sequenced material: blood, taken from a patient whose treatment included radiotherapy and nephrectomy. All receptors come from a man in his 60s with renal cell carcinoma.

This chain uses TRBV15 with TRBJ1-6; TRBD1 is a possible D gene (6 bases). Germline loops: CDR1 LNHNV, CDR2 YYDKDF (reference sequence). The CDR3 spans 15 residues. Trimming stripped 0 bases from V and 9 bases from J, with 12 bases between. Written as DNA, the CDR3 is TGTGCCACCAGCAGAGATCGGACAGAAGCTTCACCCCTCCACTTT. Translation: CATSRDRTEASPLHF.

V and J are TRBV6-4 and TRBJ1-1, with D hard to call. Trimming left V 6 bases short and J 0 bases short, with 11 bases between. The germline V gene has CDR1 MRHNA and CDR2 SNTAGT. The CDR3 consists of 14 residues. The CDR3 coding sequence is TGTGCCAGCAGGAATACAAACGTGAACACTGAAGCTTTCTTT. Amino acids: CASRNTNVNTEAFF.

V usage is TRBV5-1 and J usage is TRBJ1-1; perhaps TRBD1 as D (5 bases). Germline loops: CDR1 SGHRS, CDR2 YFSETQ. V was clipped by 7 bases and J by 1 base, with 14 bases between them. The CDR3 has 14 amino acids. CDR3 in amino acids: CASRRPGTNTEAFF. The DNA of the CDR3 is TGCGCCAGCCGAAGGCCCGGGACGAACACTGAAGCTTTCTTT.

V usage is TRBV7-9 and J usage is TRBJ2-4; possibly TRBD1 for D (5 bases). Germline V gene data show CDR1 as SEHNR and CDR2 as FQNEAQ (reference sequence). The CDR3 has 14 amino acids. Between the trimmed V and J ends, which lost 5 bases and 2 bases, there was a span of 10 bases. The CDR3 here is CASSAPGTKNIQYF. The CDR3 region has the DNA TGTGCCAGCAGCGCACCAGGGACCAAAAACATTCAGTACTTC.

The table lists this clone with a count of one. The DNA for the CDR3 is TGTGCCAGTAGTGTACAGAACTATGGCTACACCTTC. This codes for CASSVQNYGYTF. The chain is built from TRBV19 and TRBJ1-2; no clear D. The CDR3 contains 12 residues. Germline CDR1 is LNHDA and CDR2 is SQIVND (reference sequence). The V end was cut by 5 bases, the J end by 2 bases, with 6 bases between.

The V gene is TRBV7-2, the J gene TRBJ2-7, with TRBD2 matching 9 bases. The CDR3 runs to 14 residues. Germline CDR1 and CDR2: SGHTA and FQGNSA. The trim removed 5 bases at V and 5 bases at J, leaving 7 bases unmatched. The CDR3 DNA reads TGTGCCAGCAGCCCTAGCGGGGCCTCAGACGAGCAGTACTTC. Protein product: CASSPSGASDEQYF.

The chain is built from TRBV5-1 and TRBJ2-1; 7 bases are a match to TRBD2. The J segment lost 6 bases and the V segment lost 7 bases, leaving 7 bases of the junction unmatched. The CDR3 consists of 13 residues. Germline V gives CDR1 SGHRS, CDR2 YFSETQ. CDR3 protein: CASGRDYRNEQFF. CDR3 sequence (DNA): TGCGCCAGCGGACGGGACTACCGCAATGAGCAGTTCTTC.

The rearrangement joins TRBV13 to TRBJ2-5; D not resolved. The CDR3 is 15 residues long. Trimming left V 0 bases short and J 5 bases short, with 13 bases between. CDR1 and CDR2 from the germline V gene are PRHDT and FYEKMQ (reference sequence). The CDR3 here is CASSLGLGTGETQYF. The CDR3 nucleotides are TGTGCCAGCAGCTTAGGCCTAGGCACCGGGGAGACCCAGTACTTC.

This clone was detected once. The V gene is TRBV7-6, the J gene TRBJ1-4; 9 bases are a match to TRBD1. The CDR3 has 16 residues. With 2 bases clipped from V and 3 bases from J, the junction kept 4 bases outside the gene matches. Germline V lookup: CDR1 SGHVS, CDR2 FNYEAQ. The CDR3 is CASSLMDRGPNEKLFF. CDR3 in DNA: TGTGCCAGCAGCTTAATGGACAGGGGACCTAATGAAAAACTGTTTTTT.

V is TRBV14 and J is TRBJ2-3; D possibly corresponds to TRBD2 (6 bases). This CDR3 region has 14 residues. V was pared by 4 bases and J by 2 bases, with 10 bases between. The germline gives CDR1 SGHDN, CDR2 FVKESK. The CDR3 reads CASSPAGLTDTQYF. CDR3 DNA: TGTGCCAGCAGCCCGGCGGGGCTCACAGATACGCAGTATTTT.

This chain joins TRBV14 and TRBJ2-1, with 8 bases fitting TRBD2. The V segment lost 0 bases and the J segment 10 bases; nucleotides outside the gene matches: 8. CDR3 length equals 15 residues. Per germline, CDR1 SGHDN and CDR2 FVKESK. The CDR3 coding sequence is TGTGCCAGCAGCCAAGATAGCGGGACCCTCAGGGAGCAGTTCTTC. Translated: CASSQDSGTLREQFF.

This chain connects TRBV6-6 to TRBJ2-2, with unresolved D. Germline V lookup: CDR1 MNHNY, CDR2 SVGAGI (reference sequence). CDR3 length: 16 residues. The V end lost 6 bases, the J end lost 6 bases, and 20 bases lay between the germline ends. CDR3 DNA sequence: TGTGCCAGCAGGCCGTCGAGTAGTTTTGGGTCCGGGGAGCTGTTTTTT. Protein sequence: CASRPSSSFGSGELFF.

The chain couples TRBV18 to TRBJ2-7; no definite D call. This CDR3 comprises 11 residues. The germline V gene has CDR1 KGHSH and CDR2 LQKENI. V gave up 4 bases and J gave up 7 bases, with 8 bases separating them. The CDR3 sequence is CASSLQDEQYF. In DNA form, the CDR3 reads TGTGCCAGCTCACTCCAGGATGAGCAGTACTTC.

The chain joins TRBV5-4 to TRBJ1-2; no definite D call. Germline CDR1 is SGHNT and CDR2 is YYREEE (reference sequence). Trimming removed 4 bases from V and 2 bases from J, with 9 bases in between. CDR3 length: 13 amino acids. The CDR3 DNA reads as TGTGCCAGCAGCCCGACATCGAACTATGGCTACACCTTC. Its protein product is CASSPTSNYGYTF.

The rearrangement uses TRBV27 and TRBJ2-7, with 11 positions matching TRBD2. The CDR3 is 17 amino acids. J was trimmed by 0 bases and V by 6 bases; bases with no gene match: 10. In germline, CDR1 is MNHEY, CDR2 SMNVEV (reference sequence). CDR3 residues: CASSLKLAGVNSYEQYF. As DNA, the CDR3 is TGTGCCAGCAGCCTCAAACTAGCGGGGGTTAACTCCTACGAGCAGTACTTC.